This T cell receptor beta chain was sequenced during a study of blood T cell repertoires in COVID-19. Trimming took 4 bases from V and 3 from J, leaving 7 bases between them. The CDR3 covers 13 residues. Germline V gene lookup returns CDR1 MGHRA and CDR2 YSYEKL. Repertoires were generated with immunoSEQ multiplex PCR, while TCRdb's copy carries only in-frame clones and drops some. The repertoire holds around 32,000 clones, with roughly 85% as singletons. The J gene is TRBJ1-5, the V gene TRBV4-1; D uncertain. The sample taken for sequencing was peripheral blood. The TCR comes from a woman at least 80 years old with active or convalescent COVID-19. The CDR3 loop reads CASSRSDNQPQHF. The DNA for the CDR3 is TGCGCCAGCAGCCGTAGCGACAATCAGCCCCAGCATTTT.